The rows below give T cell receptor beta chains drawn from one sample of a study of OX40 agonist ivuxolimab in advanced cancers. TCRdb's copy holds only in-frame clones and misses some; the assay was immunoSEQ multiplex PCR. The sample shows under 85,000 clones, 86% of them seen only once. The sample in question was CD4+ or CD8+ T cells sorted from blood, obtained in a trial of the OX40 agonist ivuxolimab. The receptors were gathered from an adult with an advanced solid tumor such as melanoma, head and neck, liver or kidney cancer. CDR3s include the opening cysteine and the closing phenylalanine or tryptophan. Where a row states a size, it is once, few, many or the class of an expanded clone; other rows omit it.

j_call clone_size v_call cdr3_aa
TRBJ2-2 NA TRBV4-2 CASSQDNTGELFF
TRBJ2-3 NA TRBV5-6 CASTNSGRKGSSTDTQYF
TRBJ2-6 NA TRBV7-9 CASSSQQGTGANVLTF
TRBJ1-2 NA TRBV7-9 CASSLERNGYTF
TRBJ1-5 NA TRBV5-4 CASSLLPGGNQPQHF
TRBJ1-1 NA TRBV30 CAWGRSEAFF
TRBJ2-2 once TRBV7-3 CASSFTTGIGTGELFF
TRBJ1-5 NA TRBV19 CASSSRQGAKQPQHF
TRBJ2-3 NA TRBV7-9 CASSLASGSGDTQYF
TRBJ2-5 NA TRBV27 CAMEAADYQETQYF
TRBJ1-2 NA TRBV7-9 CASSLIGTGGRGYTF
TRBJ2-7 few TRBV11-3 CASSSTAGGQQYF
TRBJ2-2 few TRBV9 CASRGTSGGPNTGELFF
TRBJ1-1 NA TRBV7-2 CASSFGANTEAFF
TRBJ1-3 few TRBV28 CASSPYGRDTIYF
TRBJ2-6 NA TRBV27 CASSPGEYAGANVLTF
TRBJ1-2 NA TRBV7-9 CASSLGDGAYGYTF
TRBJ2-5 once TRBV5-4 CASSHRGGETQYF
TRBJ2-7 NA TRBV7-9 CASSPRLASEQYF
TRBJ2-5 NA TRBV5-6 CASSSSETQYF
TRBJ2-1 once TRBV6-6 CASSPPGTIKSGEQFF
TRBJ1-1 NA TRBV5-5 CASSLLNPNTEAFF
TRBJ2-2 NA TRBV29-1 CSVRGGEANTGELFF
TRBJ2-7 NA TRBV18 CASSPRGAVGLSSYEQYF
TRBJ2-3 NA TRBV11-1 CASSLARPRGDTQYF
TRBJ1-6 few TRBV2 CASSGQDTQNSPLHF
TRBJ2-1 few TRBV7-3 CASSISGSAVVDEQFF
TRBJ2-5 NA TRBV7-6 CASSQAGETQYF
TRBJ1-1 NA TRBV6-5 CASSRGTRGNTEAFF
TRBJ2-1 NA TRBV11-1 CASSLVVDEQFF
TRBJ2-1 NA TRBV5-1 CASSLTGSNEQFF